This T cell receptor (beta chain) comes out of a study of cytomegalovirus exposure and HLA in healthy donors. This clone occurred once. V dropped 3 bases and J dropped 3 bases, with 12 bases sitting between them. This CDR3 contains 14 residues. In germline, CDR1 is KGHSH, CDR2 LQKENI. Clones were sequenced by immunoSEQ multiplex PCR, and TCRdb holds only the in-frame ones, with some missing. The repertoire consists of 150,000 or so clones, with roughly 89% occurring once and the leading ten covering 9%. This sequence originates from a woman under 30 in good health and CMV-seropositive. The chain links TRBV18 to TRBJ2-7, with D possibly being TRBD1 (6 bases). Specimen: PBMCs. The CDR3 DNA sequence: TGTGCCAGCTCACCTGGTCAGGGGCGCTACGAGCAGTACTTC. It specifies CASSPGQGRYEQYF.